This TCR beta chain stems from a study of T cell responses to AZD1222 COVID-19 vaccine. Here immunoSEQ multiplex PCR was the method, and the copy in TCRdb shows in-frame clones only, minus some. The sample includes 80,000 to 100,000 clones, 80% to 90% seen only once; the top ten take roughly 6.3%. The CDR3 spans 14 residues. The V gene lost 0 bases and the J gene lost 6 bases, with 11 bases spanning the gap. Germline V gives CDR1 LGHNT, CDR2 FRNRAP. Study-wide results and limits: Epitopes outside B.1.351 and B.1.1.7 mutated regions reportedly drew nearly half of spike TCRs. Repertoire samples came only from after the peak T cell response. The number of AZD1222 recipients seropositive at baseline was only five or six. White British donors predominated, females outnumbered males, and clonal diversity was possibly underestimated.

To note about this clone: The antigen remains unidentified.

The starting material was peripheral blood, obtained on day 0 of AZD1222 vaccination. The clonotype was recovered from an adult in good health. V usage is TRBV12-5 and J usage is TRBJ1-1; D is uncertain. CDR3 DNA sequence: TGTGCTAGTGGTTTGGTAGTGAGTGGATCTGAAGCTTTCTTT. Its protein product is CASGLVVSGSEAFF.